Listed here is a single TCR beta chain. The repertoire was sequenced with immunoSEQ multiplex PCR; TCRdb's copy has only in-frame clones and lacks some. The data contain hundreds of thousands of clones, 86% of them singletons. The data were taken from a study of blood T cell repertoires in COVID-19. About the research overall: T cells, B-cell-depleted T cells, or PBMCs provided the cDNA or gDNA that served as material.

Germline V gene data show CDR1 as SEHNR and CDR2 as FQNEAQ (reference sequence). V was pared by 5 bases and J by 2 bases, with 4 bases of the junction left unmatched. CDR3 size: 15 residues. Sequenced sample: peripheral blood. This TCR was sampled from a woman in her twenties or thirties with active or convalescent COVID-19. This sequence joins TRBV7-9 and TRBJ1-5; TRBD1 matches 9 bases. The CDR3 DNA follows: TGTGCCAGCAGCACGGGACAGGGCGGCAATCAGCCCCAGCATTTT. It yields the protein CASSTGQGGNQPQHF.